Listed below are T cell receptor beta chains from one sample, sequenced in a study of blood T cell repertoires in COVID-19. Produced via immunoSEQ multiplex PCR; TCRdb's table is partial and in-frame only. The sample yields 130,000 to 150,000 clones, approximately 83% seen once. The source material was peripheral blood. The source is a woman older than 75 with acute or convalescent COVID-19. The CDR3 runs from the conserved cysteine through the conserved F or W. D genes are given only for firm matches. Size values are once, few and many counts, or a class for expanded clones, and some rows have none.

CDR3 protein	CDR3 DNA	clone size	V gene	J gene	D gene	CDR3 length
CASSPGQTGANVLTF	TGTGCCAGCAGCCCAGGACAGACGGGGGCCAACGTCCTGACTTTC	-	TRBV5-8	TRBJ2-6	-	15
CASSRLAGAASSTDTQYF	TGCGCCAGCAGCCGTCTAGCGGGGGCAGCCTCTAGCACAGATACGCAGTATTTT	-	TRBV5-1	TRBJ2-3	TRBD2	18
CASSQEGGATGELFF	TGCGCCAGCAGCCAAGAAGGGGGAGCCACCGGGGAGCTGTTTTTT	-	TRBV4-3	TRBJ2-2	-	15
CASSSPSGGGTDTQYF	TGTGCCAGCAGCTCACCTAGCGGGGGGGGCACAGATACGCAGTATTTT	-	TRBV9	TRBJ2-3	TRBD2	16
CASRQQTDTQYF	TGTGCCAGCAGACAACAGACAGATACGCAGTATTTT	-	TRBV3-1/TRBV3-2	TRBJ2-3	-	12
CASSFQGALGNSPLHF	TGTGCCAGCAGCTTCCAGGGGGCGCTCGGTAATTCACCCCTCCACTTT	-	TRBV7-2	TRBJ1-6	TRBD1	16
CASSTRLARLKRGAVF	TGTGCCAGCAGCACGAGACTAGCGAGACTTAAACGGGGAGCTGTTTTT	-	TRBV7-2	TRBJ2-2	TRBD2	16
CSVEGQGATNTEAFF	TGCAGCGTGGAAGGACAGGGGGCGACGAACACTGAAGCTTTCTTT	-	TRBV29-1	TRBJ1-1	TRBD1	15
CASSPGGEGEKLFF	TGTGCCAGCTCACCGGGGGGAGAAGGTGAAAAACTGTTTTTT	-	TRBV18	TRBJ1-4	-	14
CASSPTRDVETQYF	TGTGCCAGCTCACCGACTAGGGATGTAGAGACCCAGTACTTC	-	TRBV18	TRBJ2-5	-	14
CASSYSAGRQPQHF	TGTGCCAGCAGTTACTCAGCAGGTCGGCAGCCCCAGCATTTT	-	TRBV6-5	TRBJ1-5	-	14
CASNASPDSRNRVRETQYF	TGCGCCAGCAATGCCTCGCCGGACAGCCGGAATAGAGTGAGGGAGACCCAGTACTTC	-	TRBV10-1	TRBJ2-5	-	19
CAWRVGRRSDQPQHF	TGTGCCTGGAGAGTCGGCAGGCGAAGTGATCAGCCCCAGCATTTT	once	TRBV30	TRBJ1-5	-	15
CARSGQRLNTEAFF	TGTGCCAGATCGGGACAGCGTTTGAACACTGAAGCTTTCTTT	few	TRBV30	TRBJ1-1	TRBD1	14
CASSEGDDREGYGYTF	TGCGCCAGCAGTGAGGGGGACGACAGGGAAGGGTATGGCTACACCTTC	-	TRBV10-2	TRBJ1-2	TRBD1	16
CASSQPETGRQETQYF	TGTGCCAGCAGCCAACCGGAGACAGGCCGCCAAGAGACCCAGTACTTC	-	TRBV3-1/TRBV3-2	TRBJ2-5	-	16
CASSRTPLTGVGNTIYF	TGTGCCAGCAGTCGAACCCCATTGACAGGGGTCGGAAACACCATATATTTT	few	TRBV6-6	TRBJ1-3	TRBD1	17
CASNYPWAGQGAEAFF	TGTGCCAGCAACTACCCATGGGCGGGGCAGGGGGCTGAAGCTTTCTTT	-	TRBV7-2	TRBJ1-1	TRBD1	16
CASSLTQGYQPQHF	TGTGCCAGCAGCTTAACACAGGGGTATCAGCCCCAGCATTTT	-	TRBV7-2	TRBJ1-5	TRBD1	14
CASSQDADTEAFF	TGTGCCAGCAGCCAAGATGCGGACACTGAAGCTTTCTTT	few	TRBV3-1/TRBV3-2	TRBJ1-1	-	13
CASSVGTGLPGELFF	TGTGCCAGCAGTGTAGGGACAGGGCTGCCCGGGGAGCTGTTTTTT	-	TRBV5-6	TRBJ2-2	TRBD1	15
CASSLRTSGGVGQYF	TGTGCCAGCAGCCTCCGGACTAGCGGGGGGGTAGGGCAGTACTTC	-	TRBV3-1/TRBV3-2	TRBJ2-7	TRBD2	15
CASSEDRDRAGYTF	TGTGCCAGCAGTGAAGACAGGGACAGGGCAGGCTACACCTTC	few	TRBV6-1	TRBJ1-2	TRBD1	14
CASSGAGGPRATGELFF	TGTGCCAGCAGCGGCGCGGGGGGGCCTCGCGCCACCGGGGAGCTGTTTTTT	-	TRBV6-2/TRBV6-3	TRBJ2-2	TRBD2	17
CASSGQGNTEAFF	TGTGCCAGCAGCGGACAGGGAAACACTGAAGCTTTCTTT	few	TRBV3-1/TRBV3-2	TRBJ1-1	TRBD1	13
CASSPGTGGNEQYF	TGCGCCAGCAGCCCCGGGACAGGGGGCAACGAGCAGTACTTC	-	TRBV5-1	TRBJ2-7	TRBD1	14
CASSESRGVGYTF	TGTGCCAGCAGTGAAAGCAGGGGGGTTGGCTACACCTTC	-	TRBV2	TRBJ1-2	TRBD1	13
CASSEQLAPLHF	TGTGCCAGCAGTGAACAGCTGGCACCCCTCCACTTT	-	TRBV7-2	TRBJ1-6	-	12
CASSEGIGGEKLFF	TGTGCCAGCTCGGAGGGGATTGGGGGTGAAAAACTGTTTTTT	-	TRBV18	TRBJ1-4	-	14
CAWSPDSNTEAFF	TGTGCCTGGAGTCCTGACTCGAACACTGAAGCTTTCTTT	-	TRBV30	TRBJ1-1	-	13
CASSLDPGGEVPTF	TGTGCCAGCAGCTTAGATCCAGGGGGCGAGGTCCCCACCTTC	-	TRBV7-4	TRBJ1-2	TRBD1	14
CASEGFGNTEAFF	TGTGCCAGTGAGGGATTTGGGAACACTGAAGCTTTCTTT	-	TRBV19	TRBJ1-1	-	13
CASSLAGGGETQYF	TGTGCCAGCAGTCTAGCGGGGGGGGGAGAGACCCAGTACTTC	few	TRBV25-1	TRBJ2-5	TRBD2	14
CASSAHQDRGNSPLHF	TGTGCCAGCAGCGCCCACCAGGACAGAGGTAATTCACCCCTCCACTTT	-	TRBV9	TRBJ1-6	-	16
CASSRGQGSISFF	TGTGCCAGCAGCCGGGGACAGGGGTCGATATCTTTCTTT	-	TRBV14	TRBJ1-1	TRBD1	13
CASQRGNQHNEKLFF	TGTGCCAGCCAAAGGGGGAACCAACACAATGAAAAACTGTTTTTT	-	TRBV7-9	TRBJ1-4	-	15
CSAIRDRGRDEQYF	TGCAGCGCTATCCGGGACAGGGGGCGGGACGAGCAGTACTTC	-	TRBV29-1	TRBJ2-7	TRBD1	14
CASSTTSGAVTGELFF	TGTGCCAGCAGCACGACTAGCGGGGCCGTCACCGGGGAGCTGTTTTTT	-	TRBV7-8	TRBJ2-2	TRBD2	16
CAIRLGGLIDYEQYF	TGTGCCATCAGGTTGGGGGGGCTTATAGACTACGAGCAGTACTTC	-	TRBV10-3	TRBJ2-7	-	15
CASRSNRGRNIQYF	TGTGCCAGCAGGTCCAACAGGGGGAGAAACATTCAGTACTTC	-	TRBV7-9	TRBJ2-4	TRBD1	14
CASSKRGTGNTIYF	TGTGCCAGCAGTAAACGGGGTACTGGAAACACCATATATTTT	-	TRBV27	TRBJ1-3	-	14
CASSLTRQGPTNEKLFF	TGTGCCAGCAGCTTAACCAGACAGGGTCCAACTAATGAAAAACTGTTTTTT	-	TRBV7-9	TRBJ1-4	TRBD1	17
CASNNPGDYGYTF	TGTGCCAGCAACAACCCCGGGGACTATGGCTACACCTTC	-	TRBV6-5	TRBJ1-2	-	13
CASSQARQGSSPLHF	TGTGCCAGCAGCCAAGCACGACAGGGTAGTTCACCCCTCCACTTT	-	TRBV14	TRBJ1-6	TRBD1	15
CASSPGTDEEAFF	TGTGCCAGCAGCCCCGGGACAGATGAAGAAGCTTTCTTT	-	TRBV11-2	TRBJ1-1	TRBD1	13
CASSPNPPHLSGANVLTF	TGTGCCAGCAGCCCAAACCCTCCACACCTTTCTGGGGCCAACGTCCTGACTTTC	-	TRBV7-8	TRBJ2-6	-	18
CASSSPASGGHRKYF	TGTGCCAGCAGTTCCCCAGCTAGCGGGGGGCACCGGAAGTATTTT	-	TRBV2	TRBJ2-3	TRBD2	15
CASSLVEGYTF	TGTGCCAGCAGCTTAGTCGAGGGCTACACCTTC	-	TRBV7-9	TRBJ1-2	-	11
CASSLLTGYGYTF	TGTGCCAGCAGCTTACTGACAGGCTATGGCTACACCTTC	few	TRBV13	TRBJ1-2	-	13
CASSGLLRRGTEAFF	TGTGCCAGCAGCGGACTGCTCCGCCGGGGCACTGAAGCTTTCTTT	once	TRBV5-6	TRBJ1-1	-	15